This T cell receptor (beta chain) was captured in a study of cytomegalovirus exposure and HLA in healthy donors. Generated by immunoSEQ multiplex PCR, the TCRdb table keeps only in-frame clones and is missing some. The sample shows more than 200,000 clones, roughly 88% of them seen only once. Findings of the study overall: The majority of TCR sequences were rare, yet some public TCRs appeared in many donors. It was found in a later analysis that first-cohort TCR clusters tended to co-occur in the 90 to 150 validation repertoires. It was about 150 TCR beta chains that were listed as cytomegalovirus-associated.

Of note for this clone: The antigen is undetermined.

The CDR3 is 13 residues long. Trimming shortened V by 5 bases and J by 3 bases, and 8 bases separated the two germline ends. Germline V gene data show CDR1 as MDHEN and CDR2 as SYDVKM. The clonotype originates from a woman between 25 and 40 years old in good health and CMV-seronegative. Sequencing used PBMCs. V usage is TRBV28 and J usage is TRBJ2-1; no clear D. CDR3 nucleotide sequence: TGTGCCAGCAGTGTGGTTAACTACAATGAGCAGTTCTTC. It encodes CASSVVNYNEQFF.